A single sample is the source of the 10 T cell receptor beta chains below, sequenced in a study of blood T cell repertoires in COVID-19. The data were produced by immunoSEQ multiplex PCR, yet TCRdb's version contains in-frame clones alone and is incomplete. This sample yields 200,000 or so clones, of which 86% are seen a single time; about 4% belongs to the top ten. Material for sequencing was PBMCs or T cells enriched from blood (not recorded which). These receptors were taken from a woman aged 35 to 49 with acute COVID-19.

This clone has more than one count but fewer than ten. The CDR3 DNA is TGTGCCAGCAGTGAAGTTCAGGGGGGTGGCTACACCTTC. This sequence encodes CASSEVQGGGYTF. The chain recombines TRBV6-1 with TRBJ1-2; TRBD1 agrees at 7 bases. Germline V gene lookup returns CDR1 MNHNS and CDR2 SASEGT. V shed 1 base and J 7 bases; nucleotides not matched to a gene: 3. The CDR3 runs to 13 residues.

This sequence joins TRBV2 and TRBJ2-1; 8 bases are a match to TRBD2. CDR3 size: 17 residues. Per germline, CDR1 SNHLY and CDR2 FYNNEI. Unmatched junction bases numbered 8, after V lost 2 bases and J lost 2 bases. The CDR3 protein is CASSESLSAGAYNEQFF. The CDR3 region has the DNA TGTGCCAGCAGTGAAAGCCTATCAGCGGGGGCCTACAATGAGCAGTTCTTC. Full variable domain (outside the CDR3, taken from reference TRBV2 and TRBJ2-1): EPEVTQTPSHQVTQMGQEVILRCVPISNHLYFYWYRQILGQKVEFLVSFYNNEISEKSEIFDDQFSVERPDGSNFTLKIRSTKLEDSAMYFCASSESLSAGAYNEQFFGPGTRLTVL.

The chain carries TRBV10-2 and TRBJ1-2, with no clear D. Germline V CDR1 and CDR2: WSHSY, SAAADI. V shed 5 bases and J shed 3 bases, with 10 bases lying between them. The length of the CDR3 is 13 residues. The CDR3 region is CASSRGFDYGYTF. CDR3 sequence (DNA): TGCGCCAGCAGTAGAGGATTTGACTATGGCTACACCTTC.

V and J are TRBV15 and TRBJ1-5; no reliable D call. V was pared by 0 bases and J by 12 bases, with 12 bases between. Germline V lookup: CDR1 LNHNV, CDR2 YYDKDF (reference sequence). The CDR3 covers 13 residues. CDR3 amino acids: CATSRDWRDIQHF. The CDR3 coding sequence is TGTGCCACCAGCAGAGATTGGAGGGATATCCAGCATTTT.

The V call is TRBV12-5, the J call TRBJ2-1; 12 bases are shared with TRBD1. Losses at the gene ends were 2 bases for V and 4 bases for J; bases not matched to a gene: 9. The CDR3 covers 18 residues. Germline V CDR1 and CDR2: LGHNT, FRNRAP. The CDR3 region has the DNA TGTGCTAGTGGTTTGACTCGACTGGGACAGGGGGCTTACAATGAGCAGTTCTTC. Amino acid sequence: CASGLTRLGQGAYNEQFF.

This rearrangement joins TRBV14 to TRBJ2-7; D call uncertain. This CDR3 comprises 13 residues. Germline lookup yields CDR1 SGHDN and CDR2 FVKESK. The V end lost 1 base, the J end lost 0 bases, and 4 bases lay between the germline ends. DNA for the CDR3: TGTGCCAGCAGCCAAGTCGGCTCCTACGAGCAGTACTTC. Its translation: CASSQVGSYEQYF.

V gene TRBV11-1 combines with J gene TRBJ1-1; 8 nucleotides align to TRBD1. Germline CDR1 is SGHAT and CDR2 is FQDESV (reference sequence). V lost 3 bases to trimming and J lost 3 bases; unmatched junction nucleotides: 6. The CDR3 sequence is 15 residues long. The CDR3 loop is CASSFPGGLDTEAFF. The CDR3 DNA is TGTGCCAGCAGCTTTCCAGGGGGCTTGGACACTGAAGCTTTCTTT.

The CDR3 sequence is CASSFQQGLLNEQFF. In nucleotides, the CDR3 is TGTGCCAGCAGTTTTCAACAGGGGCTGCTGAATGAGCAGTTCTTC. The chain employs TRBV27 and TRBJ2-1, with 7 bases matching TRBD1. J was trimmed by 7 bases and V by 3 bases; bases with no gene match: 9. Per germline, CDR1 MNHEY and CDR2 SMNVEV (reference sequence). The CDR3 covers 15 residues.

The genes are TRBV29-1 and TRBJ1-1; D not resolved. V was cut by 5 bases and J by 0 bases, with 10 bases left in between. This CDR3 is built from 13 residues. Germline CDR1 and CDR2: SQVTM and ANQGSEA. CDR3 loop: CSVWEGMNTEAFF. The CDR3 nucleotides read TGCAGCGTTTGGGAGGGCATGAACACTGAAGCTTTCTTT.

The chain carries TRBV25-1 and TRBJ1-1; no reliable D call. Looked up from germline, CDR1 is MGHDK and CDR2 is SYGVNS. The germline V and J ends were trimmed by 3 bases and 4 bases, with 21 bases remaining between them. The length of the CDR3 is 17 residues. DNA for the CDR3: TGTGCCAGCAGTGATCCCCCGAGGGCCCTATGGGTCACTGAAGCTTTCTTT. Amino acid sequence: CASSDPPRALWVTEAFF. Variable domain in full (rest from reference TRBV25-1 and TRBJ1-1): EADIYQTPRYLVIGTGKKITLECSQTMGHDKMYWYQQDPGMELHLIHYSYGVNSTEKGDLSSESTVSRIRTEHFPLTLESARPSHTSQYLCASSDPPRALWVTEAFFGQGTRLTVV.